These 19 T cell receptor beta chains originate from one sample sequenced in a study of tumor and adjacent non-tumor tissue in lung cancer. The library came from three nested PCR rounds adapted from ARM-PCR protocols. TCRdb re-derived calls from the multiplex PCR reads in MiXCR, one entry per CDR3 protein. This sample has fewer than 85,000 distinct CDR3 sequences, with 60% to 75% found just once. This sample's RNA came from whole unsorted tissue. Sequencing was performed on lung tumor tissue. Source of these receptors: a man in his sixties with non-small cell lung cancer.

This clonotype was counted between two and nine times. Sequence at one end of the junction differs from germline and may be a read error. This chain uses TRBV29-1 with TRBJ1-2; no definite D call. Looked up from germline, CDR1 is SQVTM and CDR2 is ANQGSEA. This CDR3 spans 11 amino acids. CDR3 residues: CSVASGYGYTF. CDR3 nucleotide sequence: TGTAGCGTTGCCAGTGGCTATGGCTACACCTTC.

To note about this clonotype: One end of the junction is discordant with germline, which a read error may explain. This rearrangement joins TRBV6-1 to TRBJ1-1; D may be TRBD1 (5 bases). The germline V gene has CDR1 MNHNS and CDR2 SASEGT. This CDR3 is built from 14 residues. The CDR3 loop is CASSERGGARRLAF. DNA for the CDR3: TGTGCCAGCAGTGAACGGGGAGGGGCCCGTCGACTCGCCTTT.

The rearrangement links TRBV6-6 to TRBJ2-6; D unresolved. CDR3 length: 14 residues. The germline gives CDR1 MNHNY, CDR2 SVGAGI (reference sequence). The germline V and J ends were trimmed by 8 bases and 4 bases, with 12 bases remaining between them. CDR3 sequence: CASGPGNGANVLTF. The CDR3 nucleotides read TGTGCCAGCGGGCCAGGCAACGGGGCCAACGTCCTGACTTTC.

Notes on this clonotype: A clone one base away is much larger, so this may be a read error. The chain recombines TRBV5-6 with TRBJ2-7; D may be TRBD2 (5 bases). The V gene lost 5 bases and the J gene lost 1 base, with 13 bases spanning the gap. Germline-derived CDR1 and CDR2 are SGHDT and YYEEEE. The CDR3 runs to 14 residues. The CDR3 loop is CASRLSGESYEQYF. CDR3 nucleotide sequence: TGTGCCAGCAGATTATCCGGGGAGTCCTACGAGCAGTACTTC.

Of note for this clonotype: The final CDR3 position lacks the conserved phenylalanine or tryptophan, pointing to a likely read error. The chain links TRBV29-1 to TRBJ1-1; the D gene is possibly TRBD1 (6 bases). Germline CDR1 SQVTM, CDR2 ANQGSEA. The CDR3 runs to 13 residues. V was cut by 8 bases and J by 3 bases, with 16 bases left in between. The CDR3 loop reads CSRSGVRDTEAFY. As DNA, the CDR3 is TGCAGCAGATCAGGGGTGAGGGACACTGAAGCTTTCTAT.

The chain couples TRBV11-2 to TRBJ2-7, with D tentatively TRBD2 (5 bases). The CDR3 spans 15 residues. CDR1 and CDR2 from the germline V gene are SGHAT and FQNNGV. With 1 base removed from V and 6 bases from J, the gap between germline ends came to 16 bases. DNA of the CDR3: TGTGCCAGCAGCTTAGGTGGACTCAAGCCCTCCGAGCAGTACTTC. This gives the protein CASSLGGLKPSEQYF.

CDR3 loop: CASSSAGTGTGELFF. In DNA form, the CDR3 reads TGTGCCAGCAGCTCGGCCGGGACAGGGACCGGGGAGCTGTTTTTT. This sequence joins TRBV7-9 and TRBJ2-2, with 9 bases aligning to TRBD1. The CDR3 length is 15 residues. Germline V lookup: CDR1 SEHNR, CDR2 FQNEAQ (reference sequence). The V and J ends lost 4 bases and 5 bases, in that order; junction bases with no gene match: 5.

Comment on this clonotype: Just one base apart from a much larger clone, this may be a read error. This chain links TRBV5-5 with TRBJ2-2; either TRBD1 or TRBD2 may supply D (5 bases each). This CDR3 region has 16 residues. Trimming shortened V by 4 bases and J by 7 bases, and 20 bases separated the two germline ends. From germline, CDR1 is SGHKS and CDR2 YYEKEE (reference sequence). The CDR3 DNA reads TGTGCCAGCAGCCCGGGGACGGACTCCTTCGGCGGGGAGCTGTTTTTT. It yields the protein CASSPGTDSFGGELFF.

V usage is TRBV20-1 and J usage is TRBJ1-2; D gene ambiguous. The germline V and J ends were trimmed by 8 bases and 9 bases, with 22 bases remaining between them. Germline assignment: CDR1 DFQATT and CDR2 SNEGSKA (reference sequence). This CDR3 comprises 13 residues. The CDR3 loop reads CSTRTGALYSYTF. The CDR3 coding sequence is TGCAGTACACGTACGGGAGCCCTTTATAGCTACACCTTC.

A remark on this clonotype: A junction end diverges from the germline sequence, so it may reflect a read error. This chain joins TRBV5-1 and TRBJ2-7; TRBD2 matches at 9 bases. This CDR3 is built from 16 residues. CDR1 is SGHRS and CDR2 is YFSETQ in the germline V gene. CDR3 sequence: CASSPGSSGTTYEQNF. The CDR3 bases are TGCGCCAGCAGCCCCGGTTCTAGCGGGACCACCTACGAGCAGAACTTC.

Notes on this clonotype: The junction differs from germline at one of its ends, possibly a read error. The rearrangement joins TRBV29-1 to TRBJ2-4; D is perhaps TRBD1 (6 bases). The CDR3 runs 16 residues. Germline V lookup: CDR1 SQVTM, CDR2 ANQGSEA. CDR3 region: CNVEDSETGMVPFQYF. CDR3 nucleotide sequence: TGCAACGTTGAGGATTCGGAGACAGGAATGGTACCTTTTCAGTACTTC.

About this clonotype itself: The germline gene is not matched at one end of the junction; a read error may be the cause. V gene TRBV11-3 combines with J gene TRBJ2-1; D remains unclear. Germline V gene lookup returns CDR1 SGHNT and CDR2 YENEEA. The CDR3 runs to 15 residues. CDR3 in DNA: TGTGCTAGCAGCATAGGACCGTCCCGTGGCAATGAGCAGTTCTTC. Amino acid sequence: CASSIGPSRGNEQFF. Complete variable domain (other parts from reference TRBV11-3 and TRBJ2-1): EAGVVQSPRYKIIEKKQPVAFWCNPISGHNTLYWYLQNLGQGPELLIRYENEEAVDDSQLPKDRFSAERLKGVDSTLKIQPAELGDSAVYLCASSIGPSRGNEQFFGPGTRLTVL.

On this clonotype: This may be a read error: a much more frequent sequence differs by one nucleotide. The chain has TRBV12-3 or TRBV12-4 and TRBJ2-7; D might be TRBD1 or TRBD2, each matching 5 bases. V was clipped by 8 bases and J by 5 bases, with 10 bases between them. The CDR3 totals 11 residues. CDR3 residues: CASGTTNEQYF. The CDR3 nucleotides are TGTGCCAGCGGGACGACCAACGAGCAGTACTTC.

The chain couples TRBV11-1 to TRBJ2-6; no reliable D call. CDR3 length: 13 amino acids. V was cut by 1 base and J by 11 bases, with 9 bases left in between. From germline, CDR1 is SGHAT and CDR2 FQDESV (reference sequence). The CDR3 loop is CASSLEARDVLTF. CDR3 sequence (DNA): TGTGCCAGCAGCTTAGAGGCTCGAGACGTCCTGACTTTC.

Concerning this clonotype itself: A much larger clone lies a single base off, so this may be a read error. V and J are TRBV5-1 and TRBJ2-4, with 11 bases matching TRBD1. This CDR3 is built from 14 residues. Germline assignment: CDR1 SGHRS and CDR2 YFSETQ. The CDR3: CASSSGTGGNVQYF. In DNA, the CDR3 is TGCGCCAGCAGCTCTGGGACAGGGGGAAACGTTCAGTACTTC.

This chain connects TRBV12-5 to TRBJ2-7; the D gene is possibly TRBD1 (5 bases). The ends were cut back, 0 bases at V and 0 bases at J, with 24 bases in the middle. CDR1 is LGHNT and CDR2 is FRNRAP in the germline V gene. The CDR3 has 20 residues. In DNA form, the CDR3 reads TGTGCTAGTGGTTTGGTACCTGGGATAGGACAATTATCCGACTCCTACGAGCAGTACTTC. This sequence encodes CASGLVPGIGQLSDSYEQYF.

This chain links TRBV20-1 with TRBJ1-2; D is unclear. Germline CDR1 DFQATT, CDR2 SNEGSKA (reference sequence). Trimming removed 8 bases from V and 5 bases from J, with 12 bases in between. The CDR3 runs to 11 residues. The DNA of the CDR3 is TGCAGTACACGTCAGGAGTATGGCTACACCTTC. This codes for CSTRQEYGYTF.

A word on this clonotype: At one end the junction does not follow the germline gene, possibly because of a read error. The chain couples TRBV20-1 to TRBJ2-5; a weak D match, TRBD2 (5 bases). The assigned J gene may be wrong: the sequence end matches TRBJ2-1 better. The V gene's germline CDR1 is DFQATT and CDR2 SNEGSKA (reference sequence). CDR3 length: 14 amino acids. CDR3 DNA sequence: TGCAGTGTTAGAGCGGAAGCATTTGGAGAGACCCAGTTCTTC. Protein product: CSVRAEAFGETQFF.

In the case of this clonotype: A single base separates this from a much larger clone, so it may be a read error. The rearrangement joins TRBV14 to TRBJ2-2; tentative D call: TRBD1 (6 bases). The CDR3 spans 17 residues. Trimming stripped 0 bases from V and 4 bases from J, with 15 bases between. Looked up from germline, CDR1 is SGHDN and CDR2 is FVKESK. DNA of the CDR3: TGTGCCAGCAGCCAAGAAGCCGGGACAATATTCACCGGGGAGCTGTTTTTT. This gives the protein CASSQEAGTIFTGELFF.